This is a list of T cell receptor beta chains from one sample in a study of technical replicates of blood from four donors. Repertoires were generated with immunoSEQ multiplex PCR, while TCRdb's copy carries only in-frame clones and drops some. The sample lists roughly 80,000 clones, 94% occurring once. Sample: T cells isolated from PBMCs. The source of these receptors is a human donor in good health. Both conserved end residues are trimmed from each CDR3. A D gene is named only where the DNA matches it firmly.

D gene | J gene | V gene | CDR3 length | CDR3 protein
- | TRBJ1-2 | TRBV16 | 14 | ASSQSVEEGRNGYT
- | TRBJ1-4 | TRBV19 | 14 | ASSIALTGTNEKLF
- | TRBJ1-1 | TRBV6-1 | 10 | ASSGYETEAF
- | TRBJ1-2 | TRBV5-1 | 11 | ASSLGAGDGYT
- | TRBJ1-3 | TRBV25-1 | 12 | ASSDTGAGNTIY
TRBD2 | TRBJ2-1 | TRBV10-1 | 14 | ASSESVLAGDNEQF
TRBD2 | TRBJ2-1 | TRBV7-3 | 14 | ASSPTTGTSYNEQF
- | TRBJ1-5 | TRBV2 | 13 | ASSEVQGSNQPQH
TRBD1 | TRBJ2-4 | TRBV5-4 | 14 | ASSLGGQGVVNIQY
- | TRBJ2-1 | TRBV4-1 | 10 | ASSLQGGEQF
TRBD2 | TRBJ2-2 | TRBV7-2 | 13 | ASSWGVGRAGELF
- | TRBJ1-2 | TRBV11-2 | 11 | ASSFGRGYGYT
- | TRBJ2-5 | TRBV14 | 10 | ASSQGQETQY
- | TRBJ2-1 | TRBV9 | 11 | ASSVGNTNEQF
- | TRBJ2-1 | TRBV19 | 13 | ASSMEAWSYNEQF
- | TRBJ1-5 | TRBV7-8 | 13 | ASSLQGSSNQPQH
TRBD1 | TRBJ1-2 | TRBV29-1 | 12 | SVTAGTANYGYT
TRBD1 | TRBJ2-2 | TRBV11-2 | 15 | ASSRDRGLANTGELF
TRBD2 | TRBJ2-1 | TRBV7-8 | 13 | ASSLGLAGYNEQF
- | TRBJ1-1 | TRBV6-5 | 11 | ASRSTGQVGAF
TRBD2 | TRBJ2-1 | TRBV7-2 | 15 | ASSLEHSGRPYNEQF
- | TRBJ2-7 | TRBV2 | 13 | ASSPTGDPSYEQY
TRBD1 | TRBJ2-7 | TRBV28 | 13 | ASSKRQGVSYEQY
TRBD1 | TRBJ2-5 | TRBV11-2 | 10 | ASGTGRETQY
- | TRBJ1-3 | TRBV7-9 | 11 | ASSPSSGNTIY
TRBD1 | TRBJ2-7 | TRBV19 | 14 | ASSVDREASSYEQY
TRBD2 | TRBJ2-2 | TRBV10-1 | 13 | ASRGGEIAAGELF
TRBD1 | TRBJ1-2 | TRBV12-5 | 13 | ASGLARQGLNGYT
- | TRBJ1-1 | TRBV27 | 11 | ASSFRSRGEAF
- | TRBJ2-7 | TRBV5-6 | 13 | ASSVYRGGSYEQY
TRBD1 | TRBJ2-1 | TRBV7-2 | 12 | ASSFQGARNEQF
- | TRBJ2-6 | TRBV15 | 15 | ATSRSFKGRGANVLT
- | TRBJ2-7 | TRBV2 | 11 | ASRKTDSYEQY
TRBD2 | TRBJ2-1 | TRBV7-2 | 14 | ASSFQRGPTNNEQF
- | TRBJ1-5 | TRBV6-5 | 13 | ASSYSRQSNQPQH
- | TRBJ2-1 | TRBV4-1 | 13 | ASSQGRDTYNEQF
- | TRBJ2-7 | TRBV28 | 13 | ASSIAGEGTYEQY
- | TRBJ2-5 | TRBV30 | 11 | AWNPRTVGTQY
TRBD1 | TRBJ1-2 | TRBV7-9 | 13 | ASSLGQGASYGYT
- | TRBJ1-6 | TRBV11-3 | 9 | ASSSNSPLH
- | TRBJ1-3 | TRBV11-2 | 14 | ASSPSTGSSGNTIY
- | TRBJ1-3 | TRBV6-1 | 12 | ASSVNDRGNTIY
TRBD1 | TRBJ2-7 | TRBV5-6 | 13 | ASSQTGVSSYEQY
- | TRBJ2-2 | TRBV7-2 | 17 | ASSLTPSSGGAHTGELF
- | TRBJ2-2 | TRBV6-5 | 13 | ASSYPAGVGGELF
TRBD2 | TRBJ2-1 | TRBV29-1 | 12 | SVVAGGPNNEQF
- | TRBJ2-1 | TRBV7-6 | 10 | ASSLNDNEQF
- | TRBJ1-3 | TRBV11-3 | 10 | ASSLRGNTIY
TRBD2 | TRBJ2-7 | TRBV5-4 | 13 | ASSGRGGSSYEQY
- | TRBJ1-1 | TRBV11-2 | 13 | ASSLAPGLSTEAF
TRBD1 | TRBJ1-1 | TRBV29-1 | 10 | SAGTGDSEAF
TRBD2 | TRBJ2-3 | TRBV4-3 | 16 | ASSQDSSGSSYADTQY
TRBD2 | TRBJ2-1 | TRBV7-2 | 15 | ASSLALGTTSYNEQF
- | TRBJ1-5 | TRBV6-6 | 12 | ASSYYGGREPQH
TRBD2 | TRBJ2-7 | TRBV10-2 | 14 | ASSEGGLAGVDEQY